Described below is a single TCR beta chain sequence and its context. The specificity of this receptor is unknown. One base away there is no much larger clone; base qualities are not given. The data belong to a study of a mutant IDH1 vaccine in newly diagnosed glioma (dated by TCRdb to 2020 to 2022). General notes on the study: Vaccination started 4-6 weeks after radiotherapy alone, or was given together with temozolomide cycles in the groups whose treatment included chemotherapy. Of the 25 to 35 patients who were treated, around 62% were male and approximately 40% were female, and the mean age was around 40 years. Before enrollment, patients had received standard therapy of radiotherapy alone, temozolomide alone, or radiochemotherapy with temozolomide; most received the combination. The week-35 safety follow-up was designated visit V12, and the week-47 end of study was designated visit V13. Six visits were used for peripheral blood collection: V03 (baseline), V05, V07, V10, V12 and V13. Longitudinal TCRB deep sequencing was performed for some 25 treated patients wherever samples were available for exploratory analyses. General conclusions and limits of the study: No apparent relationship was observed between pseudoprogression and alterations in the top peripheral T cell clonotypes detected by TCRB sequencing. It was noted by the authors that analyses of patient blood samples could not be reproduced owing to sample limitations. Vaccine-induced immune responses across multiple MHC alleles were detected in about 92% of patients. PBMC samples for TCRB deep sequencing were selected based on availability.

Via the germline V gene, CDR1 is KGHSH and CDR2 LQKENI. Including cysteine and phenylalanine, the CDR3 has 15 amino acids. Only the CDR3 DNA is retained, 45 bases long and in frame from the first base. Relative to germline, V is 0 bases shorter and J is 0 bases shorter, with 6 bases between their ends. Preparation of the library involved the immunoSEQ multiplex PCR assay. Rearranged TCR beta chain sequences were amplified using the hsTCRB Kit according to the manufacturer's protocol. TCRB libraries were sequenced on an Illumina MiSeq. The paper's processing steps were these. The kit vendor's proprietary platform handled demultiplexing, trimming and gene mapping. TCRdb's version of the immuneACCESS table is confined to in-frame rearrangements and falls short of the full clone set. An unresolved V gene accounts for under half of the shortfall where checked; the remainder is of unknown origin. The D gene and trimming were derived from the DNA, and the V and J assignments and clone size from that table. This sample holds about 94,000 clones; roughly 90% were observed only once. Around 0.77% of the sample lies in the top ten.

The sample's time point label, in plain terms: week 47, end of study. A 20-mer mutant IDH1 peptide at 300 micrograms in Montanide made up each vaccine dose, which was injected subcutaneously together with topical imiquimod. Patients were given eight vaccinations, in weeks 1, 3, 5, 7, 11, 15, 19 and 23, which matched visits V03 through V10. All donors had newly diagnosed IDH1-mutant astrocytomas of WHO grade 3 or 4 that showed loss of nuclear ATRX. The samples were drawn from NOA16, a multicentre, single-arm, open-label phase I trial in Germany that tested a mutant IDH1 peptide vaccine in humans for the first time. Genomic DNA for TCRB sequencing was isolated from EDTA blood with the DNeasy Blood and Tissue Kit.

This receptor was obtained from a woman between 45 and 65 years old with glioma. The chain joins TRBV18 to TRBJ1-3; the D gene is perhaps TRBD1, from 5 matching bases. This sample comprised PBMCs, obtained from a glioma patient whose treatment included an IDH1 peptide vaccine. The DNA is TGTGCCAGCTCACCACCGGGACGCTCTGGAAACACCATATATTTT. Its protein is CASSPPGRSGNTIYF.